These T cell receptor beta chains were read from a single sample in a study of blood T cells in healthy people across ages. TCRdb passed the 5' RACE reads through MiXCR, listing each CDR3 protein once. The sample has about 1.8 million distinct CDR3 sequences, around half seen once. The specimen was blood. Receptors originate from a woman in her thirties or forties in good health. The CDR3 runs from the conserved cysteine through the conserved F or W. Each record gives: D gene, J gene, clone size, V gene, CDR3 protein, CDR3 DNA. D genes are given only for firm matches. The size field is filled for only some rows; it gives once, few, many or a size class.

>NA|TRBJ2-7|once|TRBV7-2
CASSTSGSYERYF
TGTGCCAGCAGCACTTCTGGGAGCTACGAGCGGTACTTC
>TRBD1|TRBJ2-7|NA|TRBV20-1
CSAREDRDEQYF
TGCAGTGCTAGAGAGGACAGGGACGAGCAGTACTTC
>TRBD2|TRBJ2-3|NA|TRBV7-2
CASSFLAGESTDTQYF
TGTGCCAGCAGCTTCCTAGCGGGGGAAAGCACAGATACGCAGTATTTT
>NA|TRBJ2-7|NA|TRBV7-2
CAHGTSRPYEQYF
TGTGCCCATGGGACATCTCGACCCTACGAGCAGTACTTC
>TRBD2|TRBJ2-1|few|TRBV29-1
CRGSGGAGIEQFF
TGCAGGGGCTCGGGGGGGGCAGGGATTGAGCAGTTCTTC
>TRBD1|TRBJ2-5|NA|TRBV11-2
CASSFSSGTGGFRETQYF
TGTGCCAGCAGCTTTTCTTCCGGGACAGGGGGCTTTAGAGAGACCCAGTACTTC
>TRBD1|TRBJ2-7|NA|TRBV6-2/TRBV6-3
CASMVTGTYEQYF
TGTGCCAGCATGGTGACAGGGACCTACGAGCAGTACTTC
>TRBD1|TRBJ2-7|NA|TRBV29-1
CSAERTGIFSYEQYF
TGCAGCGCCGAACGGACAGGGATATTCTCCTACGAGCAGTACTTC
>TRBD2|TRBJ2-7|few|TRBV7-2
CASSYSGGAGYEQYF
TGTGCCAGCAGCTATAGCGGGGGGGCGGGGTACGAGCAGTACTTC
>NA|TRBJ1-2|NA|TRBV6-2/TRBV6-3
CASSYDGLLGGYTF
TGTGCCAGCAGTTACGACGGCCTGCTAGGCGGCTACACCTTC
>TRBD2|TRBJ2-5|few|TRBV4-1
CASSQDRVAGRVTQYF
TGCGCCAGCAGCCAAGATAGGGTAGCGGGACGGGTGACCCAGTACTTC
>TRBD1|TRBJ2-3|NA|TRBV20-1
CSASQDRGNTDTQYF
TGCAGTGCTTCCCAGGACAGGGGTAACACAGATACGCAGTATTTT
>TRBD1|TRBJ1-1|few|TRBV25-1
CASRRQGMNTEAFF
TGTGCCAGCAGGCGACAGGGAATGAACACTGAAGCTTTCTTT
>NA|TRBJ2-7|many|TRBV28
CASSLRYEQYF
TGTGCCAGCAGCTTACGCTACGAGCAGTACTTC
>NA|TRBJ1-2|few|TRBV20-1
CSASMGARGYTF
TGCAGTGCTAGTATGGGGGCGCGTGGCTACACCTTC
>TRBD1|TRBJ2-5|NA|TRBV4-2
CASSQESDRPRTQYF
TGTGCCAGCAGCCAAGAATCGGACAGGCCGCGGACCCAGTACTTC
>NA|TRBJ2-2|NA|TRBV2
CASSDSLRGPSTGELFF
TGTGCCAGCAGTGATAGTTTGAGGGGACCAAGCACCGGGGAGCTGTTTTTT
>NA|TRBJ2-4|NA|TRBV20-1
CSAREGAVLAKNIQYF
TGCAGTGCTAGAGAGGGCGCGGTACTAGCCAAAAACATTCAGTACTTC
>NA|TRBJ1-6|NA|TRBV7-2
CASSLVGPLNSPLHF
TGTGCCAGCAGCCTAGTCGGGCCCTTAAATTCGCCCCTCCACTTT
>TRBD2|TRBJ2-3|NA|TRBV6-2/TRBV6-3
CASSYSGTSGGLLTDTQYF
TGTGCCAGCAGTTACTCGGGGACTAGCGGGGGCTTGCTGACAGATACGCAGTATTTT
>TRBD2|TRBJ2-1|NA|TRBV5-1
CASSPTAGGASEQFF
TGCGCCAGCAGTCCCACGGCGGGGGGGGCTAGTGAGCAGTTCTTC
>TRBD2|TRBJ2-5|NA|TRBV7-9
CASSQLLRGGSNEQYF
TGTGCCAGCAGCCAACTGTTGCGGGGGGGTAGCAATGAGCAGTACTTC
>TRBD2|TRBJ2-2|NA|TRBV7-2
CASSLVAGGANTGELFF
TGTGCTAGCAGCTTAGTTGCGGGGGGCGCGAACACCGGGGAGCTGTTTTTT
>NA|TRBJ2-5|few|TRBV29-1
CSVKTQLPETQYF
TGCAGCGTTAAGACACAACTCCCAGAGACCCAGTACTTC
>NA|TRBJ1-6|NA|TRBV6-6
CAGTSGSYNSPLHF
TGTGCCGGCACTTCCGGCTCCTATAATTCACCCCTCCACTTT
>NA|TRBJ2-7|few|TRBV4-3
CASSQEVRGREQYF
TGCGCCAGCAGCCAAGAGGTCCGGGGACGCGAGCAGTACTTC
>NA|TRBJ2-1|few|TRBV4-2
CASSQETGRRSYNEQFF
TGTGCCAGCAGCCAAGAGACAGGCAGGAGGTCCTACAATGAGCAGTTCTTC